This T cell receptor beta chain was captured in a study of T cells in tumors after PD-1 blockade. Study information: Excluded were patients with checkpoint blockade, immunosuppressants, or radiotherapy or other anti-cancer therapy within 4 weeks. Blood samples averaged about 110,000 templates (range roughly 24,000-280,000) and roughly 39,000 unique clonotypes. Findings and limits, study-wide: Blood contained about two fifths of the tumor's TCR clonotypes.

Germline-derived CDR1 and CDR2 are SGHNT and YYREEE (reference sequence). Between the trimmed V and J ends, which lost 2 bases and 6 bases, there was a span of 9 bases. This CDR3 spans 12 amino acids. With respect to this clone: What it binds is not known.

Here immunoSEQ multiplex PCR was the method, and the copy in TCRdb shows in-frame clones only, minus some. The data contain under 75,000 clones, around 72% of them singletons. The sequencing here drew on PBMCs, taken after anti-PD-1 treatment. This receptor was obtained from a human donor with basal cell carcinoma. The rearrangement links TRBV5-4 to TRBJ2-7; D is unresolved. The CDR3 region has the DNA TGTGCCAGCAGCTTCGGGTCTTCCGAGCAGTACTTC. Encoded protein: CASSFGSSEQYF. Full variable domain (remainder filled in from reference TRBV5-4 and TRBJ2-7): ETGVTQSPTHLIKTRGQQVTLRCSSQSGHNTVSWYQQALGQGPQFIFQYYREEENGRGNFPPRFSGLQFPNYSSELNVNALELDDSALYLCASSFGSSEQYFGPGTRLTVT.